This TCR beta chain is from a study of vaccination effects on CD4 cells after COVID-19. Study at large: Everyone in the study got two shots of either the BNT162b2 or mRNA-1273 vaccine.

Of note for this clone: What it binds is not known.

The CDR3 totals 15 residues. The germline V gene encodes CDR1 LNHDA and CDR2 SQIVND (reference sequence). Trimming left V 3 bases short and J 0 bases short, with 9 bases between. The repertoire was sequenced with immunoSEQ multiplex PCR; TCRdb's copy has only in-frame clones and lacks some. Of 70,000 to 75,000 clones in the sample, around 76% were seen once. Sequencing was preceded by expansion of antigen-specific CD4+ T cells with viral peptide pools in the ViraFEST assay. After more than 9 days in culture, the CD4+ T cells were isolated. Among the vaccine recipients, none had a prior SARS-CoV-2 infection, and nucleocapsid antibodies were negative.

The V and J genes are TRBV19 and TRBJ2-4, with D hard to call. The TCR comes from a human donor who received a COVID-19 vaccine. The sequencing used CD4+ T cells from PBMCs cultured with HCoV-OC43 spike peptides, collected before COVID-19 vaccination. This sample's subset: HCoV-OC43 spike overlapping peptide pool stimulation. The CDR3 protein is CASSMAALAKNIQYF. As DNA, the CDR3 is TGTGCCAGTAGTATGGCAGCGCTAGCCAAAAACATTCAGTACTTC.